A selection of T cell receptor beta chains follows, all from one sample in a study of early T cells in non-severe SARS-CoV-2 infection. TCRdb passed the 5' RACE reads through MiXCR, listing each CDR3 protein once. This table has 55,000 to 65,000 distinct CDR3 sequences, 12% appearing once. The specimen sequenced was whole blood. The source of these receptors is an adult who was a healthcare worker with PCR-confirmed SARS-CoV-2 infection or an uninfected control (not recorded which). The CDR3 runs from the conserved cysteine through the conserved F or W. Each record gives: V gene, D gene, clone size, J gene, CDR3 DNA, CDR3 protein. D genes are given only for firm matches. For some rows the clone size is stated as once, few or many, or as a class when expanded; others skip it.

>TRBV12-3/TRBV12-4|.|many|TRBJ1-1
TGTGCCAGCAGTTGGGGAAGGGCTGAAGCTTTCTTT
CASSWGRAEAFF
>TRBV5-6|TRBD1|few|TRBJ1-2
TGTGCCAGCAGCCCGAGGACAGGACCTAACTATGGCTACACCTTC
CASSPRTGPNYGYTF
>TRBV12-3/TRBV12-4|.|.|TRBJ2-5
TGTGCCAGCAGTTTAGCGCATCAGGGGATGGAGACCCAGTACTTC
CASSLAHQGMETQYF
>TRBV19|TRBD1|.|TRBJ1-1
TGTGCCAGTAGTACAACCTGGGGGACAGGGGCTGAAGCTTTCTTT
CASSTTWGTGAEAFF
>TRBV5-4|TRBD1|.|TRBJ2-2
TGTGCCAGCAGCGCCGGACAGGACACCGGGGAGCTGTTTTTT
CASSAGQDTGELFF
>TRBV15|.|many|TRBJ2-3
TGTGCCACCAGCAGAGTAGCGGACGGCACAGATACGCAGTATTTT
CATSRVADGTDTQYF
>TRBV11-2|.|many|TRBJ1-1
TGTGCCAGCAGCTTACAGGGGAGGGCTGAAGCTTTCTTT
CASSLQGRAEAFF
>TRBV21-1|.|.|TRBJ2-2
TGTGCCAGCAGCAAAGCTAGTTCGGGACTAGCGGGAGGACATGTCACCGGGGAGCTGTTTTTT
CASSKASSGLAGGHVTGELFF
>TRBV11-2|.|few|TRBJ2-3
TGTGCCAGCAGCTTAGTACTAGAAACAGATACGCAGTATTTT
CASSLVLETDTQYF
>TRBV9|.|few|TRBJ2-3
TGTGCCAGCAGCGTATCGGAAGGATATCATACGCAGTATTTT
CASSVSEGYHTQYF
>TRBV5-1|.|few|TRBJ2-3
TGCGCCAGCAGCTTGGACCAACCTAGCACAGATACGCAGTATTTT
CASSLDQPSTDTQYF
>TRBV7-6|.|few|TRBJ2-2
TGTGCCAGCAGACAGGTCGGGACGGGCACCGGGGAGCTGTTTTTT
CASRQVGTGTGELFF
>TRBV6-5|.|.|TRBJ2-1
TGTGCCAGCAGTTTTGGGGCTAGCGCATACAATGAGCAGTTCTTC
CASSFGASAYNEQFF
>TRBV30|.|.|TRBJ2-7
TGTGCCTGGAGTGTCATGGCTTGGGCCGAGCAGTACTTC
CAWSVMAWAEQYF
>TRBV7-2|TRBD1|many|TRBJ1-2
TGTGCCAGCAGCTGGGACAGGTCCTCTGGCTACACCTTC
CASSWDRSSGYTF
>TRBV7-2|.|many|TRBJ2-7
TGTGCCAGCAGCACAGGGCCAAACTACGAGCAGTACTTC
CASSTGPNYEQYF
>TRBV29-1|.|few|TRBJ2-3
TGCAGCGCAGATCCAGATACGCAGTATTTT
CSADPDTQYF
>TRBV10-1|.|few|TRBJ1-4
TGCGCCAGCAACCCCGACAGGCCAACTAATGAAAAACTGTTTTTT
CASNPDRPTNEKLFF
>TRBV11-2|.|many|TRBJ2-3
TGTGCCAGCAGCTTAGATCTAAATACAGATACGCAGTATTTT
CASSLDLNTDTQYF
>TRBV12-3/TRBV12-4|.|.|TRBJ2-5
TGTGCCAGCAGTTGGACCGCAGAAGAGACCCAGTACTTC
CASSWTAEETQYF
>TRBV12-3/TRBV12-4|TRBD1|.|TRBJ1-2
TGTGCCAGCAGTTGGGGTGGACAGGGGGCGAAAGGCTATGGCTACACCTTC
CASSWGGQGAKGYGYTF
>TRBV9|.|.|TRBJ2-7
TGTGCCAGCAGCGTAGCTTCCCTCGGGGAGCAGTACTTC
CASSVASLGEQYF
>TRBV20-1|TRBD2|few|TRBJ2-1
TGCAGTGCTACCGGGACTAGCGGAGTGGGCTCCTACAATGAGCAGTTCTTC
CSATGTSGVGSYNEQFF
>TRBV5-6|TRBD2|.|TRBJ2-3
TGTGCCAGCAGCCGCCGGACTAGCGGGATCGGGGAACCAGATACGCAGTATTTT
CASSRRTSGIGEPDTQYF
>TRBV20-1|.|few|TRBJ1-1
TGCAGTGCGGGACCCGGGACATACAACACTGAAGCTTTCTTT
CSAGPGTYNTEAFF
>TRBV7-2|.|.|TRBJ1-3
TGTGCCAGCAGCTTATTTGGGCCGTCCATATATTTT
CASSLFGPSIYF
>TRBV28|TRBD2|few|TRBJ2-1
TGTGCCAGCAGTTTAGGGGCTAGCGGGACGCGGCAGTTCTTC
CASSLGASGTRQFF
>TRBV4-2|.|few|TRBJ1-1
TGTGCCAGCAGCCAAGAACGTAGCGAGGGTGAAGCTTTCTTT
CASSQERSEGEAFF
>TRBV29-1|.|few|TRBJ2-2
TGCAGCGTTGTCCATTTGAACACCGGGGAGCTGTTTTTT
CSVVHLNTGELFF
>TRBV20-1|.|many|TRBJ1-4
TGCAGTGCTAGTTACGGGTTTGATGAAAAACTGTTTTTT
CSASYGFDEKLFF
>TRBV7-6|.|.|TRBJ2-1
TGTGCCAGCAGCTCCACGGGGGCCTACAATGAGCAGTTCTTC
CASSSTGAYNEQFF
>TRBV12-3/TRBV12-4|TRBD1|few|TRBJ2-5
TGTGCCAGCAGTTTAATTGGACAGGGTGACGAGACCCAGTACTTC
CASSLIGQGDETQYF
>TRBV7-2|.|many|TRBJ1-1
TGTGCCAGCAGAAACCGGGGCACTGAAGCTTTCTTT
CASRNRGTEAFF
>TRBV29-1|.|.|TRBJ2-3
TGCAGCGTTTCTCCAGGGACAGATACGCAGTATTTT
CSVSPGTDTQYF
>TRBV20-1|.|few|TRBJ2-3
TGCAGTGCTAGAGTTGGAGATACGCAGTATTTT
CSARVGDTQYF
>TRBV4-3|.|many|TRBJ2-5
TGCGCCAGCAGCCAAGGACCCCGGGGGGAGACCCAGTACTTC
CASSQGPRGETQYF
>TRBV10-1|.|many|TRBJ2-5
TGCGCCAGCAGTGCCGCTAGTGGAGAGACCCAGTACTTC
CASSAASGETQYF
>TRBV7-2|TRBD1|many|TRBJ2-7
TGTGCCAGCGCCCGACAGGGGGCTATCGACGAGCAGTACTTC
CASARQGAIDEQYF
>TRBV25-1|.|many|TRBJ2-7
TGTGCCACTTTTCGGACCCCCGAGCAGTACTTC
CATFRTPEQYF
>TRBV15|TRBD1|many|TRBJ2-7
TGTGCCACCAGCAGAGATCGACAGGGCTCCCACGAGCAGTACTTC
CATSRDRQGSHEQYF
>TRBV20-1|TRBD1|many|TRBJ1-5
TGCAGTGCTAGAGTTGACAGGGATTGGGGTCAGCCCCAGCATTTT
CSARVDRDWGQPQHF
>TRBV28|TRBD1|many|TRBJ2-7
TGTGCCAGCAGTCGAAGACAGGGGGCGGACGAGCAGTACTTC
CASSRRQGADEQYF
>TRBV5-1|.|few|TRBJ2-2
TGCGCCAGCAGCTTGGCCCCGGGGGCCGGGGAGCTGTTTTTT
CASSLAPGAGELFF
>TRBV5-6|.|many|TRBJ1-5
TGTGCCAGCAGCTTGGGGCAGGATCAGCCCCAGCATTTT
CASSLGQDQPQHF
>TRBV11-2|.|many|TRBJ2-3
TGTGCCAGCAGCCGTGGGTCCTACTCCACAGATACGCAGTATTTT
CASSRGSYSTDTQYF
>TRBV7-9|TRBD1|few|TRBJ1-1
TGTGCCAGCAGCTTCCCAGGGGGACAGGGAGCTTTCTTT
CASSFPGGQGAFF
>TRBV5-1|.|.|TRBJ1-5
TGCGCCAGCAGCTTGGATCCGGGGATTGTTAGTCAGCCCCAGCATTTT
CASSLDPGIVSQPQHF
>TRBV21-1|.|few|TRBJ1-3
TGTACCAGCAGCTACCGGGTTCTTGACACCTTCTCTGGAAACACCATATATTTT
CTSSYRVLDTFSGNTIYF
>TRBV2|TRBD2|.|TRBJ2-1
TGTGCCAGCAGCGGAGCTAGCGGATCCTACAATGAGCAGTTCTTC
CASSGASGSYNEQFF
>TRBV5-1|.|.|TRBJ2-5
TGCGCCAGCAGCACGCTAGGGACAATAGAGGAGACCCAGTACTTC
CASSTLGTIEETQYF
>TRBV20-1|.|many|TRBJ2-5
TGCAGTGCTAGAGTTAGAGTGGGAGGGACAGACCACAGCAAAGTACAAGAGACCCAGTACTTC
CSARVRVGGTDHSKVQETQYF